The 32 T cell receptor beta chains below come from one sample, sequenced in a study of T cell responses to AZD1222 COVID-19 vaccine. Some clones are missing from TCRdb's copy, which holds only in-frame ones; the method was immunoSEQ multiplex PCR. The repertoire holds roughly 130,000 clones, with 75% to 90% as singletons. The material sequenced was peripheral blood, taken on day 0 of AZD1222 vaccination. The origin of the receptors is an adult in good health.

The gene calls are TRBV5-6 and TRBJ1-1; a weak D match, TRBD1 (5 bases). V lost 4 bases, J lost 7 bases, and 20 bases lay in between. This CDR3 is built from 15 residues. CDR1 is SGHDT, CDR2 YYEEEE, per germline. The CDR3 DNA is TGTGCCAGCAGCCCGGGGGTCGGGTTGGACAATGAAGCTTTCTTT. This encodes CASSPGVGLDNEAFF.

This sequence joins TRBV15 and TRBJ1-6; D is unresolved. CDR1 LNHNV and CDR2 YYDKDF come from the germline V gene (reference sequence). CDR3 length: 13 amino acids. Trimming removed 6 bases at V and 8 bases at J, with 11 bases between. The CDR3 protein is CATRQTRYSPLHF. The DNA of the CDR3 is TGTGCCACCAGACAGACCAGATATTCACCCCTCCACTTT.

The chain joins TRBV11-3 to TRBJ1-5; 9 nucleotides match TRBD1. Germline V lookup: CDR1 SGHNT, CDR2 YENEEA. V trimming: 5 bases; J trimming: 2 bases; junction bases outside the gene matches: 7. The CDR3 sequence is 16 residues long. The CDR3 DNA sequence: TGTGCCAGCAGCACGCTACAGGGGGCGGGCAATCAGCCCCAGCATTTT. Protein: CASSTLQGAGNQPQHF.

The rearrangement links TRBV5-1 to TRBJ2-5, with 9 positions matching TRBD2. V gave up 1 base and J gave up 2 bases; unmatched junction bases: 6. The CDR3 loop spans 16 amino acids. The germline CDR1 and CDR2 sequences are SGHRS and YFSETQ. CDR3 sequence: CASSLTRGGGQETQYF. The CDR3 coding sequence is TGCGCCAGCAGCTTGACTCGCGGGGGGGGGCAAGAGACCCAGTACTTC.

The gene calls are TRBV5-1 and TRBJ2-3; D call uncertain. The CDR3 sequence is 16 residues long. Germline V gene lookup returns CDR1 SGHRS and CDR2 YFSETQ. The V gene lost 4 bases and the J gene lost 0 bases, with 15 bases spanning the gap. The CDR3 region is CASSPRAQISTDTQYF. CDR3 coding DNA: TGCGCCAGCAGCCCCCGGGCGCAGATTAGCACAGATACGCAGTATTTT.

This chain uses TRBV30 with TRBJ2-7, with D unclear. The V gene lost 3 bases and the J gene lost 2 bases, with 11 bases spanning the gap. Germline V CDR1 and CDR2: GTSNPN, SVGIG (reference sequence). This CDR3 is built from 13 residues. The CDR3 region has the DNA TGTGCCTGGAGACGGCAGGACGCCTACGAGCAGTACTTC. The encoded protein is CAWRRQDAYEQYF.

CDR3 protein: CASSYHARTGRENSGYTF. The CDR3 coding sequence is TGTGCCAGCAGTTACCACGCCAGGACAGGGAGAGAAAACAGTGGCTACACCTTC. The genes are TRBV7-9 and TRBJ1-2, with 8 positions matching TRBD1. With 6 bases clipped from V and 7 bases from J, the junction kept 22 bases outside the gene matches. Germline values: CDR1 SEHNR, CDR2 FQNEAQ (reference sequence). The CDR3 has 18 residues.

Written as DNA, the CDR3 is TGCGCCAGCAGACATCTTTCCGCCGCTGAAGCTTTCTTT. Translated, it gives CASRHLSAAEAFF. The chain recombines TRBV4-3 with TRBJ1-1, with D unresolved. Trimming pared 6 bases from V and 6 bases from J, leaving 14 bases between. CDR1 is LGHNA, CDR2 YSLEER, per germline. The CDR3 consists of 13 residues.

CDR3 region: CATSSRGRAGVGYEQYF. Written as DNA, the CDR3 is TGTGCCACCAGCTCCAGGGGCCGGGCGGGAGTTGGATACGAGCAGTACTTC. This rearrangement joins TRBV15 to TRBJ2-7; maybe TRBD2 (7 bases). V was trimmed by 5 bases and J by 4 bases, leaving 24 bases between them. The CDR3 loop spans 17 amino acids. The germline V gene encodes CDR1 LNHNV and CDR2 YYDKDF (reference sequence).

The chain is built from TRBV5-1 and TRBJ2-7; D is unclear. Germline V lookup: CDR1 SGHRS, CDR2 YFSETQ. The CDR3 has 15 residues. Trimming pared 1 base from V and 1 base from J, leaving 12 bases between. CDR3 sequence: CASSLYGPKSYEQYF. DNA of the CDR3: TGCGCCAGCAGCTTGTACGGACCCAAATCCTACGAGCAGTACTTC.

This chain connects TRBV30 to TRBJ1-3; D gene uncertain. V shed 1 base and J shed 2 bases, with 9 bases lying between them. CDR1 is GTSNPN, CDR2 SVGIG, per germline (reference sequence). This CDR3 comprises 14 residues. This CDR3 reads CAWSAIGTGNTIYF. The DNA for the CDR3 is TGTGCCTGGAGTGCCATAGGGACTGGAAACACCATATATTTT.

This chain connects TRBV5-1 to TRBJ1-5; tentative D call: TRBD1 (6 bases). Germline CDR1 and CDR2: SGHRS and YFSETQ. Trimming removed 4 bases at V and 4 bases at J, with 12 bases between. The CDR3 sequence is 14 residues long. The CDR3 sequence is CASSPRGGNQPQHF. CDR3 in DNA: TGCGCCAGCAGCCCCCGAGGGGGTAATCAGCCCCAGCATTTT.

V usage is TRBV9 and J usage is TRBJ1-2, with D hard to call. The CDR3 has 13 residues. Germline V gives CDR1 SGDLS, CDR2 YYNGEE. V lost 3 bases and J lost 5, with 11 bases in between. This CDR3 reads CASSAPTEYGYTF. DNA for the CDR3: TGTGCCAGCAGCGCCCCGACGGAATATGGCTACACCTTC.

V and J are TRBV7-2 and TRBJ1-2; D not certain. CDR3 length equals 12 residues. Germline V lookup: CDR1 SGHTA, CDR2 FQGNSA. Trimming stripped 0 bases from V and 7 bases from J, with 6 bases between. The chain's CDR3 is CASSLAGRGYTF. The CDR3 coding sequence is TGTGCCAGCAGCTTAGCGGGCCGTGGCTACACCTTC.

The rearrangement uses TRBV10-3 and TRBJ2-7; 14 bases are shared with TRBD2. From germline, CDR1 is ENHRY and CDR2 SYGVKD. J lost 8 bases, V lost 6 bases, and 12 bases had no gene match. This CDR3 has 16 amino acids. The CDR3 protein is CAIRGTSGRSGGKQYF. The CDR3, as DNA: TGTGCCATCAGAGGGACTAGCGGGAGATCAGGGGGGAAGCAGTACTTC.

The CDR3, as DNA: TGTGCCAGTAGGGGGGTGGTGGGCTACAATGAGCAGTTCTTC. Amino acid sequence: CASRGVVGYNEQFF. The gene calls are TRBV19 and TRBJ2-1; D is perhaps TRBD1 or TRBD2 (5 bases each). Trimming removed 6 bases at V and 3 bases at J, with 12 bases between. CDR1 and CDR2 (germline): LNHDA, SQIVND (reference sequence). This CDR3 region has 14 residues. The variable domain in full, with the rest retrieved from reference TRBV19 and TRBJ2-1, is DGGITQSPKYLFRKEGQNVTLSCEQNLNHDAMYWYRQDPGQGLRLIYYSQIVNDFQKGDIAEGYSVSREKKESFPLTVTSAQKNPTAFYLCASRGVVGYNEQFFGPGTRLTVL.

The chain joins TRBV2 to TRBJ1-2, with a tentative D call TRBD1 (5 bases). The CDR3 spans 13 residues. The V gene lost 6 bases and the J gene lost 8 bases, with 16 bases spanning the gap. Germline-derived CDR1 and CDR2 are SNHLY and FYNNEI. The CDR3 here is CASRVREGEGYTF. The CDR3, as DNA: TGTGCCAGCAGGGTTCGGGAAGGGGAGGGCTACACCTTC.

This rearrangement joins TRBV3-1 (or the pseudogene TRBV3-2) to TRBJ2-1; D may be TRBD2 (5 bases). From germline, CDR1 is LGHDT and CDR2 YNNKEL (reference sequence). Deletions cut 5 bases from V and 4 bases from J, with 15 bases between. The CDR3 covers 15 residues. CDR3 region: CASSTGISAYNEQFF. CDR3 DNA: TGTGCCAGCAGCACGGGCATTAGCGCTTACAATGAGCAGTTCTTC.

This chain connects TRBV5-4 to TRBJ2-7; 12 nucleotides line up with TRBD1. Unmatched junction bases numbered 15, after V lost 5 bases and J lost 0 bases. CDR1 and CDR2 from the germline V gene are SGHNT and YYREEE (reference sequence). The CDR3 covers 19 residues. CDR3 amino acids: CASRSDRDRGLISSYEQYF. The CDR3 nucleotides read TGTGCCAGCAGATCTGACCGGGACAGGGGGCTGATAAGCTCCTACGAGCAGTACTTC.

J is TRBJ1-4 and V is TRBV4-2; 10 bases fit TRBD1. The V gene end was trimmed by 1 base and the J gene end by 7 bases; junction bases not matched to a gene: 9. This CDR3 contains 17 residues. Per the germline V gene, CDR1 is LGHNA and CDR2 is YNFKEQ. CDR3 sequence reads: CASSQGSGDRGGEKLFF. CDR3 nucleotides: TGTGCCAGCAGCCAAGGAAGCGGGGACAGGGGCGGTGAAAAACTGTTTTTT.

The V gene is TRBV7-8, the J gene TRBJ1-1, with TRBD1 matching 8 bases. This CDR3 has 15 residues. The junction had 7 bases not matched to a gene; V was cut back by 6 bases and J by 1 base. Germline V gene data show CDR1 as SGHVS and CDR2 as FQNEAQ. CDR3 sequence reads: CASSRGQVGNTEAFF. The CDR3 bases are TGTGCCAGCAGTCGGGGACAGGTGGGGAACACTGAAGCTTTCTTT.

The chain links TRBV3-1 (or the pseudogene TRBV3-2) to TRBJ1-4; 9 bases align to TRBD1. The CDR3 contains 16 residues. Germline CDR1 reads LGHDT; CDR2 reads YNNKEL (reference sequence). V lost 3 bases, J lost 4 bases, and 6 bases stayed unmatched. The chain's CDR3 is CASSQNTGGGNEKLFF. As DNA, the CDR3 is TGTGCCAGCAGCCAGAACACAGGGGGCGGTAATGAAAAACTGTTTTTT.

This chain links TRBV7-9 with TRBJ1-4; 9 bases agree with TRBD1. After removal of 5 bases from V and 7 bases from J, the junction contained 8 bases not matched to a gene. CDR3 length: 15 amino acids. Germline CDR1 is SEHNR and CDR2 is FQNEAQ (reference sequence). In DNA, the CDR3 is TGTGCCAGCAGCCCAAACAGGGGGCTCGGTGAAAAACTGTTTTTT. Protein product: CASSPNRGLGEKLFF.

The chain couples TRBV19 to TRBJ2-7; 10 bases are shared with TRBD1. CDR1 LNHDA and CDR2 SQIVND come from the germline V gene (reference sequence). This CDR3 has 14 residues. Trimming cost V 4 bases and J 1 base; bases outside gene matches: 1. CDR3 sequence (DNA): TGTGCCAGTAGTAGGGACAGGGGATCCTACGAGCAGTACTTC. Its translation is CASSRDRGSYEQYF.

The genes are TRBV10-3 and TRBJ1-2; 7 bases line up with TRBD1. The CDR3 covers 14 residues. Trimming took 5 bases from V and 2 from J; bases not matched to a gene: 5. The germline V gene encodes CDR1 ENHRY and CDR2 SYGVKD. The CDR3: CAISSQTGNYGYTF. The CDR3 DNA reads TGTGCCATCAGTTCACAGACAGGGAACTATGGCTACACCTTC.

The chain couples TRBV19 to TRBJ2-7; 7 bases agree with TRBD1. This CDR3 spans 16 amino acids. After removal of 6 bases from V and 0 bases from J, the junction contained 11 bases not matched to a gene. Germline CDR1 is LNHDA and CDR2 is SQIVND (reference sequence). CDR3 residues: CASRRSTGYSSYEQYF. CDR3 in DNA: TGTGCCAGTAGACGATCGACAGGGTACAGCTCCTACGAGCAGTACTTC.

V usage is TRBV10-2 and J usage is TRBJ2-3; 12 bases line up with TRBD2. Per the germline V gene, CDR1 is WSHSY and CDR2 is SAAADI. The CDR3 covers 15 residues. Trimming took 7 bases from V and 0 from J; bases not matched to a gene: 2. Here the CDR3 DNA reads TGCGCCAGCATAGGACTAGCGGGAAGCACAGATACGCAGTATTTT. This sequence encodes CASIGLAGSTDTQYF.

This clone was counted a single time. This chain joins TRBV4-2 and TRBJ1-2; the D is unclear. The CDR3 has 15 residues. Between the trimmed V and J ends, which lost 1 base and 4 bases, there was a span of 13 bases. Germline-derived CDR1 and CDR2 are LGHNA and YNFKEQ. As DNA, the CDR3 is TGTGCCAGCAGCCAAGTAATAGAGGGTTCCTATGGCTACACCTTC. This sequence encodes CASSQVIEGSYGYTF.

The CDR3 loop is CASRAVLENTIYF. Here the CDR3 DNA reads TGTGCCAGCAGGGCTGTCTTGGAAAACACCATATATTTT. The chain links TRBV21-1 to TRBJ1-3. TRBV21-1 is a pseudogene. This CDR3 contains 13 residues.

This chain joins TRBV7-2 and TRBJ1-1; D may be TRBD1 (6 bases). V was pared by 6 bases and J by 0 bases, with 17 bases between. CDR3 size: 16 residues. CDR1 is SGHTA and CDR2 is FQGNSA in the germline V gene. The CDR3 is CASSLGTYRLNTEAFF. The DNA for the CDR3 is TGTGCCAGCAGTCTCGGGACATACAGACTGAACACTGAAGCTTTCTTT.

The gene calls are TRBV4-3 and TRBJ2-3; 8 bases fit TRBD2. V lost 4 bases, J lost 4 bases, and 10 bases stayed unmatched. The CDR3 loop spans 16 amino acids. CDR1 and CDR2 (germline): LGHNA, YSLEER. CDR3 in DNA: TGCGCCAGCAGCCCGCATAGCGGGATAGGGGCAGATACGCAGTATTTT. Its protein product is CASSPHSGIGADTQYF.

The chain recombines TRBV10-2 with TRBJ1-1, with TRBD1 as a possible D gene (5 bases). From germline, CDR1 is WSHSY and CDR2 SAAADI. This CDR3 contains 11 residues. V lost 2 bases to trimming and J lost 8 bases, with 6 bases between them. The CDR3 nucleotides read TGCGCCAGCAGTGAGCGGGGGGAAGCTTTCTTT. Encoded protein: CASSERGEAFF.